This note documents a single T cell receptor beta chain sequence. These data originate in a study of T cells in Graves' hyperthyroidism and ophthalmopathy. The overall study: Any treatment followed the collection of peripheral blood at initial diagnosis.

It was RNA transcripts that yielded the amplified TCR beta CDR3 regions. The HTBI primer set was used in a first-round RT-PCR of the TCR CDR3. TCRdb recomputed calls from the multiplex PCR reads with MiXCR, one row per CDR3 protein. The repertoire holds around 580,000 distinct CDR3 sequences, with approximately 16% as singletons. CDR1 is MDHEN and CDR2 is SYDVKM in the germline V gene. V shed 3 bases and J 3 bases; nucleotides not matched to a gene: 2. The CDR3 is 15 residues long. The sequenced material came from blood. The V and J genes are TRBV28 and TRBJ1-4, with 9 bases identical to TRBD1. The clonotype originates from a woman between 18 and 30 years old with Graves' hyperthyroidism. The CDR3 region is CASSFGTGSNEKLFF. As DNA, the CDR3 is TGTGCCAGCAGTTTCGGGACAGGGTCTAATGAAAAACTGTTTTTT.